This passage covers 9 T cell receptor beta chains from one sample sequenced in a study of response to subunit inactivated influenza vaccine. TCRdb analysed the RT-PCR reads with MiXCR anew, one entry per CDR3 protein. This sample carries approximately 530,000 distinct CDR3 sequences, 7.2% of them seen once, and the ten largest clones take roughly 14%. Sequences were derived from PBMCs from blood, sampled 23 months after vaccination. The receptors come from a man between 50 and 75 years old who received an inactivated influenza vaccine.

This clonotype showed up just a few times. V is TRBV10-3 and J is TRBJ1-5; D perhaps matches TRBD1 (6 bases). Between the trimmed V and J ends, which lost 3 bases and 6 bases, there was a span of 18 bases. The CDR3 is 16 residues long. Germline assignment: CDR1 ENHRY and CDR2 SYGVKD. The CDR3 nucleotides are TGTGCCATCAGTGACTCTGGCAGGGGATTGACTCAGCCCCAGCATTTT. Protein: CAISDSGRGLTQPQHF.

The chain carries TRBV6-2 or TRBV6-3 and TRBJ1-1, with TRBD1 matching 7 bases. There are 12 residues in the CDR3. V shed 7 bases, J shed 4 bases, and the junction held 3 bases outside the gene matches. Germline V gene lookup returns CDR1 MNHEY and CDR2 SVGEGT. CDR3 protein: CASTYRGTEAFF. In DNA, the CDR3 is TGTGCCAGCACATACAGGGGCACTGAAGCTTTCTTT.

There are many counts of this clonotype. The chain is built from TRBV7-2 and TRBJ2-5, with D possibly TRBD2 on 6 matching bases. The CDR3 covers 14 residues. From germline, CDR1 is SGHTA and CDR2 FQGNSA. V lost 7 bases and J 5 bases, leaving 17 bases between the germline ends. In nucleotides, the CDR3 is TGTGCCAGCAAATCACAGGCGGGGACGGAGACCCAGTACTTC. This codes for CASKSQAGTETQYF.

V usage is TRBV12-3 or TRBV12-4 and J usage is TRBJ2-2; 9 bases match TRBD1. CDR3 length: 15 amino acids. V was pared by 7 bases and J by 3 bases, with 6 bases of the junction left unmatched. The CDR3 DNA follows: TGTGCCAGCACCCTCCGGACAGGGGACACCGGGGAGCTGTTTTTT. Amino acids: CASTLRTGDTGELFF.

This chain joins TRBV7-9 and TRBJ1-2; TRBD1 is a possible D gene (5 bases). V was cut by 4 bases and J by 7 bases, with 10 bases left in between. Germline V CDR1 and CDR2: SEHNR, FQNEAQ (reference sequence). This CDR3 has 12 residues. The CDR3 loop is CASSSGKFGYTF. The CDR3 DNA sequence: TGTGCCAGCAGCTCAGGGAAGTTTGGCTACACCTTC.

The V call is TRBV28, the J call TRBJ2-4; D may be TRBD1 or TRBD2 (5 bases each). V lost 4 bases and J lost 4, with 14 bases in between. The CDR3 sequence is 15 residues long. CDR1 and CDR2 (germline): MDHEN, SYDVKM. CDR3 bases: TGTGCCAGCAGTTCCAGGGACGCTGGTAAAAACATTCAGTACTTC. This sequence encodes CASSSRDAGKNIQYF.

This clonotype was observed a few times. The chain links TRBV11-2 to TRBJ1-2; 9 positions agree with TRBD1. The CDR3 is 15 residues long. The V and J ends lost 5 bases and 4 bases, in that order; junction bases with no gene match: 8. Looked up from germline, CDR1 is SGHAT and CDR2 is FQNNGV. CDR3 DNA sequence: TGTGCCAGCAGCCCTACAGGGGGCGCCGGCTATGGCTACACCTTC. This translates into CASSPTGGAGYGYTF. Using reference TRBV11-2 and TRBJ1-2 for the parts outside the CDR3, the full variable domain is EAGVAQSPRYKIIEKRQSVAFWCNPISGHATLYWYQQILGQGPKLLIQFQNNGVVDDSQLPKDRFSAERLKGVDSTLKIQPAKLEDSAVYLCASSPTGGAGYGYTFGSGTRLTVV.

This clonotype was observed a few times. The chain joins TRBV20-1 to TRBJ1-5; TRBD1 might be the D (5 bases). Trimming took 0 bases from V and 6 from J, leaving 15 bases between them. CDR3 length: 15 amino acids. Germline V gene lookup returns CDR1 DFQATT and CDR2 SNEGSKA (reference sequence). The CDR3 DNA reads TGCAGTGCTAGAGATCGAGGGCAGGGAAGTCAGCCCCAGCATTTT. Its translation is CSARDRGQGSQPQHF.

The CDR3 DNA reads TGTGCCAGCAGCTTAACAGGGAAAGGAAACAATGAGCAGTTCTTC. This gives the protein CASSLTGKGNNEQFF. The rearrangement joins TRBV7-8 to TRBJ2-1; D is possibly TRBD1 (6 bases). The CDR3 spans 15 residues. V lost 2 bases and J 5 bases, leaving 13 bases between the germline ends. Germline assignment: CDR1 SGHVS and CDR2 FQNEAQ.